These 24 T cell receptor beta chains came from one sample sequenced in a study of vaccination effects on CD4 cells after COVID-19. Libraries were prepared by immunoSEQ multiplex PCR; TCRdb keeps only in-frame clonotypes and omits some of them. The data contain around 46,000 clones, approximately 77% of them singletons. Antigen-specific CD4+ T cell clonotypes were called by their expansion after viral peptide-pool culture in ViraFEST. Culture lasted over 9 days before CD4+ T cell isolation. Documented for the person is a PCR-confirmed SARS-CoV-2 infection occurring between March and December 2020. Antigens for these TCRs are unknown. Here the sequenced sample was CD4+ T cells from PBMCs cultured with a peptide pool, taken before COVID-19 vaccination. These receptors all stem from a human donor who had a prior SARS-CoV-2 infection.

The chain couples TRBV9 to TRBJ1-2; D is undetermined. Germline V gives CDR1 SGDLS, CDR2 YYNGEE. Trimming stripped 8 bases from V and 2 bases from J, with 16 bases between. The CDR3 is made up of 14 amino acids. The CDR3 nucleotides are TGTGCCAGTACACTGGACGGACGAAACTATGGCTACACCTTC. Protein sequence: CASTLDGRNYGYTF. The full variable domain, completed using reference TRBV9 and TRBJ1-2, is DSGVTQTPKHLITATGQRVTLRCSPRSGDLSVYWYQQSLDQGLQFLIQYYNGEERAKGNILERFSAQQFPDLHSELNLSSLELGDSALYFCASTLDGRNYGYTFGSGTRLTVV.

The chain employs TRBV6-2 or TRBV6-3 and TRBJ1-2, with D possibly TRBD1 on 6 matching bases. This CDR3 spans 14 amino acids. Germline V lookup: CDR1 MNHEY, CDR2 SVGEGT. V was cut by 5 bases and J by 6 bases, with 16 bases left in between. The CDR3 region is CASSPTTRGNGYTF. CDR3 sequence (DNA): TGTGCCAGCAGTCCAACCACCAGGGGAAATGGCTACACCTTC.

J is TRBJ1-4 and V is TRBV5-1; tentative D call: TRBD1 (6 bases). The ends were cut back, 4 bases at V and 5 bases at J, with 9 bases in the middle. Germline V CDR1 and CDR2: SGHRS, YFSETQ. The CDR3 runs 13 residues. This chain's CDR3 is CASSLQGNEKLFF. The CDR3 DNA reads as TGCGCCAGCAGCCTACAGGGCAATGAAAAACTGTTTTTT.

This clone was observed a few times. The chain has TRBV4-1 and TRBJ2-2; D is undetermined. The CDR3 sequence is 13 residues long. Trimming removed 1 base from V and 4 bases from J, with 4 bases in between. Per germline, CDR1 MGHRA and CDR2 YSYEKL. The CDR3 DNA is TGCGCCAGCAGCCAAGTTTTCACCGGGGAGCTGTTTTTT. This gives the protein CASSQVFTGELFF.

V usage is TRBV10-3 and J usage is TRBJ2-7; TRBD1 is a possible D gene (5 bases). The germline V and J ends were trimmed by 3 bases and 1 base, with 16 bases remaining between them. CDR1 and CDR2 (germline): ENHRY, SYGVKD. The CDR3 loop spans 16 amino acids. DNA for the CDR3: TGTGCCATCAGTGATGGTATGTGGACATCATCCTACGAGCAGTACTTC. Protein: CAISDGMWTSSYEQYF.

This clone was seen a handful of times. CDR3 coding DNA: TGTGCCAGCAGCTTTACTAACTATGGCTACACCTTC. Its translation: CASSFTNYGYTF. V and J are TRBV7-9 and TRBJ1-2, with D hard to call. Germline CDR1 is SEHNR and CDR2 is FQNEAQ (reference sequence). The V end lost 3 bases, the J end lost 0 bases, and 2 bases lay between the germline ends. The CDR3 extends over 12 amino acids.

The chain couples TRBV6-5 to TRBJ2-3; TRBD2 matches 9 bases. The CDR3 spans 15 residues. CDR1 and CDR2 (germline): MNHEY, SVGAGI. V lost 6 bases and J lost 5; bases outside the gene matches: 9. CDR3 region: CASSRFSGSRDTQYF. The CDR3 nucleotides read TGTGCCAGCAGCAGATTTAGCGGGAGTAGAGATACGCAGTATTTT.

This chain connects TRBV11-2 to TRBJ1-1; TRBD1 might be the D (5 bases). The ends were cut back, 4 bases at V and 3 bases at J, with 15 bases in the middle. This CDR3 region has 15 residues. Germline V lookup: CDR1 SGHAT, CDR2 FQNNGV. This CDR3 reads CASSSIGTAYTEAFF. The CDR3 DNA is TGTGCCAGCAGCTCAATCGGGACCGCTTACACTGAAGCTTTCTTT. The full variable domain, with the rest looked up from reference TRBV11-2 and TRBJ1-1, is EAGVAQSPRYKIIEKRQSVAFWCNPISGHATLYWYQQILGQGPKLLIQFQNNGVVDDSQLPKDRFSAERLKGVDSTLKIQPAKLEDSAVYLCASSSIGTAYTEAFFGQGTRLTVV.

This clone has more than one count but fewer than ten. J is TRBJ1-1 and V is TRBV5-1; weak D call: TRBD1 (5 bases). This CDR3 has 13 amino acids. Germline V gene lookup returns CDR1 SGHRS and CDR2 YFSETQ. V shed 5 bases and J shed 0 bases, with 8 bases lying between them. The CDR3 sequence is CASSKGLNTEAFF. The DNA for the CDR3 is TGCGCCAGCAGTAAGGGGCTGAACACTGAAGCTTTCTTT.

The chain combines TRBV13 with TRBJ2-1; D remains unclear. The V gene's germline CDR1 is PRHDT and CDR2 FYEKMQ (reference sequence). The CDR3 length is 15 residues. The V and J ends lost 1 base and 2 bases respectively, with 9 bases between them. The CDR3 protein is CASSLESAPYNEQFF. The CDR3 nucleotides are TGTGCCAGCAGCTTAGAGTCAGCCCCCTACAATGAGCAGTTCTTC.

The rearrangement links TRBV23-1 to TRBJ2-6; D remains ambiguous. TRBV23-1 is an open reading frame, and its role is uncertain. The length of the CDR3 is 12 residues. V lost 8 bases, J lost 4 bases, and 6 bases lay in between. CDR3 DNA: TGCGCCAGCCCATCCGGGGCCAACGTCCTGACTTTC. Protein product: CASPSGANVLTF.

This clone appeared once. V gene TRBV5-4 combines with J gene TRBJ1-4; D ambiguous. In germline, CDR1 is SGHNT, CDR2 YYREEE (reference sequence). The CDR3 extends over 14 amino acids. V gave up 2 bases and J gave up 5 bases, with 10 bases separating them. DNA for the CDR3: TGTGCCAGCAGCTTTGGGCAGGAAAATGAAAAACTGTTTTTT. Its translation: CASSFGQENEKLFF. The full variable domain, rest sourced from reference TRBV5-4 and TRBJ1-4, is ETGVTQSPTHLIKTRGQQVTLRCSSQSGHNTVSWYQQALGQGPQFIFQYYREEENGRGNFPPRFSGLQFPNYSSELNVNALELDDSALYLCASSFGQENEKLFFGSGTQLSVL.

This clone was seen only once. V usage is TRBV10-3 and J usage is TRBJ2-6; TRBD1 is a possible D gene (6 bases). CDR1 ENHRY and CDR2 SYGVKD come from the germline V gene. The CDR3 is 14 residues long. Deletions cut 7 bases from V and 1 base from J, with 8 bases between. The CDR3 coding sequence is TGTGCCATCAAGGGACAATCTGGGGCCAACGTCCTGACTTTC. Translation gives CAIKGQSGANVLTF.

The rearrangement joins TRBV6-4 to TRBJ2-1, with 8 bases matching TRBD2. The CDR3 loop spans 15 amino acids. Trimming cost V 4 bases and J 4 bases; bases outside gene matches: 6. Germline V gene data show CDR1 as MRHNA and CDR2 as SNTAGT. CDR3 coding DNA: TGTGCCAGCAGTGCCTCGGCGGGGGGATACAATGAGCAGTTCTTC. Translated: CASSASAGGYNEQFF.

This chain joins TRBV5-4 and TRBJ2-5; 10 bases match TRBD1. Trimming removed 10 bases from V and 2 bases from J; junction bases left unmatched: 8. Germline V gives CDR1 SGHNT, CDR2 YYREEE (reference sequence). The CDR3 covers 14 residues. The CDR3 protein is CALSLGQGQETQYF. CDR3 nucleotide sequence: TGTGCCTTAAGCTTGGGACAGGGGCAAGAGACCCAGTACTTC.

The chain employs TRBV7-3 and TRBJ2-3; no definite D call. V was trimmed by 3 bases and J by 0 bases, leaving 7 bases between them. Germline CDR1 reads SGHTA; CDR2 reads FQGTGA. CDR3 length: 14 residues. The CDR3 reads CASSLGYSTDTQYF. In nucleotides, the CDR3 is TGTGCCAGCAGCTTGGGGTATAGCACAGATACGCAGTATTTT.

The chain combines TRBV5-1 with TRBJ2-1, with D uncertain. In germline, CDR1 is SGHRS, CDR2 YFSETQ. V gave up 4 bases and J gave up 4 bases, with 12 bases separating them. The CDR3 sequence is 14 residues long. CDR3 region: CASSLGGGYNEQFF. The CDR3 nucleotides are TGCGCCAGCAGCCTGGGCGGTGGATACAATGAGCAGTTCTTC.

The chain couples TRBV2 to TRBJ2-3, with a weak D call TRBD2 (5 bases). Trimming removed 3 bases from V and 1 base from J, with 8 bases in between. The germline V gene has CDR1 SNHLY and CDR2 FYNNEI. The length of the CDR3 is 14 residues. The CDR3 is CASSDRRGTDTQYF. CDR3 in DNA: TGTGCCAGCAGTGACAGGCGGGGCACAGATACGCAGTATTTT.

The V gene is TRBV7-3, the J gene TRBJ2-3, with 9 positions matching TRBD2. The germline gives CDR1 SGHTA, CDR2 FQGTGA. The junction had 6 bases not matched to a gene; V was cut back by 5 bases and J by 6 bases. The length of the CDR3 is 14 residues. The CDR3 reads CASSRGGAVDTQYF. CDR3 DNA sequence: TGTGCCAGCAGCCGCGGGGGGGCCGTGGATACGCAGTATTTT.

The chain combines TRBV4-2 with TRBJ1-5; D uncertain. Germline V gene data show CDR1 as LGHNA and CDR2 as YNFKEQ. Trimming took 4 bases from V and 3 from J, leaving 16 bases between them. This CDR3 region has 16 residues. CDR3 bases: TGTGCCAGCAGCCCAGAGCCCGGAGGGAACAATCAGCCCCAGCATTTT. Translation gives CASSPEPGGNNQPQHF.

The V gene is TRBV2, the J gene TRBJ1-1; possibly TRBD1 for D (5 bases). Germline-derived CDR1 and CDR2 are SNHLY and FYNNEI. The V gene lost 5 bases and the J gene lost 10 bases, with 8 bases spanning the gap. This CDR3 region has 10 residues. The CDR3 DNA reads TGTGCCAGCAGTAGTAGGGGAGCTTTCTTT. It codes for CASSSRGAFF.

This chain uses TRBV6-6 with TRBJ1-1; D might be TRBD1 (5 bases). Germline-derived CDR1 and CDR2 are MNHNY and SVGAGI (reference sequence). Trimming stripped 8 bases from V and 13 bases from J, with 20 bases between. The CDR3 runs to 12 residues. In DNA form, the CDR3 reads TGTGCCAGCGAAGGGGCAAAGGGAAAATTTTTCTTT. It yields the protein CASEGAKGKFFF.

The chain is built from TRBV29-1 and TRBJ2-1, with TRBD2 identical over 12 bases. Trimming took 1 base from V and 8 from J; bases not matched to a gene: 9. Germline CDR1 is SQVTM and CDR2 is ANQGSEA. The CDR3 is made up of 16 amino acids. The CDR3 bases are TGCAGCGTTGAAGTCCGACTAGCGGGAGCCGTCGATGAGCAGTTCTTC. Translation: CSVEVRLAGAVDEQFF.

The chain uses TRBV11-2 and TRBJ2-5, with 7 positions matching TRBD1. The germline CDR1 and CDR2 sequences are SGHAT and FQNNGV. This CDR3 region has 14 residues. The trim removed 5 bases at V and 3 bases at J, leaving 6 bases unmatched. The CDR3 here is CASSHPGTEETQYF. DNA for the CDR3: TGTGCCAGCAGCCACCCGGGGACAGAAGAGACCCAGTACTTC.